The 20 T cell receptor beta chains in this list originate from one sample, sequenced in a study of early T cells in non-severe SARS-CoV-2 infection. A single record per CDR3 protein comes from TCRdb applying MiXCR to the 5' RACE reads. Here the sample spans tens of thousands of distinct CDR3 sequences, about 6.1% being singletons. The sample comprised whole blood. The receptor set was obtained from an adult who was a healthcare worker with PCR-confirmed SARS-CoV-2 infection or an uninfected control (not recorded which).

With regard to this clonotype: The conserved closing phenylalanine or tryptophan is absent in this CDR3, likely reflecting a read error. The DNA is left out, because the CDR3 cannot be placed on it with certainty; the CDR3 is given as TCRdb lists it. The chain has TRBV27 and TRBJ2-7; the D call in the table, TRBD1, was not verified against the DNA. Germline V lookup: CDR1 MNHEY, CDR2 SMNVEV (reference sequence). The CDR3 is 9 amino acids in total, end residues counted. The CDR3 here is CASRGPGTP.

This clonotype was detected a few times. One end of the junction varies from germline; a read error may be responsible. J is TRBJ2-5 and V is TRBV7-2, with unresolved D. CDR3 length equals 13 residues. Per germline, CDR1 SGHTA and CDR2 FQGNSA. The CDR3 coding sequence is TGTGCCGGCAGCTTAATGAGGCAGGAGACCCAGTACTTC. Residues: CAGSLMRQETQYF.

In its sample, this clonotype was seen many times. CDR3 in amino acids: CASRKSGANVLTF. CDR3 nucleotides: TGTGCCAGCAGGAAATCTGGGGCCAACGTCCTGACTTTC. The J gene is TRBJ2-6, the V gene TRBV11-2; no clear D. The CDR3 totals 13 residues. Germline V lookup: CDR1 SGHAT, CDR2 FQNNGV. V was trimmed by 6 bases and J by 1 base, leaving 4 bases between them.

This clonotype was observed at least ten times. The chain joins TRBV6-2 or TRBV6-3 to TRBJ2-7; TRBD1 agrees at 7 bases. This CDR3 is 13 amino acids long. The V and J ends lost 4 bases and 3 bases, in that order; junction bases with no gene match: 3. CDR1 MNHEY and CDR2 SVGEGT come from the germline V gene. This chain's CDR3 is CASSSGQFYEQYF. The CDR3 nucleotides read TGTGCCAGCAGTTCGGGACAGTTCTACGAGCAGTACTTC.

In this sample, this clonotype turned up many times. The chain has TRBV7-3 and TRBJ2-3; possibly TRBD2 for D (6 bases). CDR3 length: 15 residues. Germline V gene data show CDR1 as SGHTA and CDR2 as FQGTGA. V dropped 6 bases and J dropped 2 bases, with 15 bases sitting between them. The CDR3 DNA sequence: TGTGCCAGCAGTCCCCTAGCGAGCCTCACAGATACGCAGTATTTT. As protein: CASSPLASLTDTQYF.

The rearrangement links TRBV28 to TRBJ2-3; 8 bases match TRBD2. The CDR3 has 16 residues. From germline, CDR1 is MDHEN and CDR2 SYDVKM. Trimming removed 4 bases from V and 4 bases from J; junction bases left unmatched: 10. CDR3: CASSYPRGGPADTQYF. For the CDR3, the DNA is TGTGCCAGCAGTTACCCACGGGGGGGGCCGGCAGATACGCAGTATTTT.

This clonotype came up many times. The genes are TRBV7-2 and TRBJ2-3, with D perhaps TRBD2 (6 bases). Germline CDR1 SGHTA, CDR2 FQGNSA. The V gene lost 5 bases and the J gene lost 3 bases, with 15 bases spanning the gap. This CDR3 contains 15 residues. This CDR3 reads CASSRGTSRTDTQYF. For the CDR3, the DNA is TGTGCCAGCAGCCGAGGAACTAGCCGAACAGATACGCAGTATTTT.

This clonotype was picked up many times. The chain joins TRBV12-3 or TRBV12-4 to TRBJ2-5; D is unresolved. The ends were cut back, 5 bases at V and 5 bases at J, with 12 bases in the middle. This CDR3 has 13 residues. The CDR3 DNA follows: TGTGCCAGCAGTCGAAACTCCGGGGAGACCCAGTACTTC. Its translation is CASSRNSGETQYF.

This clonotype has at least ten counts. The V call is TRBV11-3, the J call TRBJ2-1; D may be TRBD1 or TRBD2 (5 bases each). Per germline, CDR1 SGHNT and CDR2 YENEEA. The V end was cut by 6 bases, the J end by 8 bases, with 17 bases between. The CDR3 contains 14 residues. The CDR3 sequence is CASSSREWGDEQFF. In nucleotides, the CDR3 is TGTGCCAGCAGTTCCCGGGAATGGGGCGATGAGCAGTTCTTC.

The genes are TRBV10-3 and TRBJ1-4; D is undetermined. The V end was cut by 4 bases, the J end by 8 bases, with 17 bases between. The CDR3 runs to 15 residues. CDR1 and CDR2 (germline): ENHRY, SYGVKD. The CDR3: CAISGSSEVEEKLFF. CDR3 DNA: TGTGCCATCAGTGGTTCGTCAGAGGTGGAAGAAAAACTGTTTTTT.

This clonotype was counted ten times or more. The chain recombines TRBV7-2 with TRBJ2-3, with D possibly being TRBD1 (6 bases). The CDR3 length is 15 residues. The ends were cut back, 5 bases at V and 3 bases at J, with 15 bases in the middle. Germline CDR1 SGHTA, CDR2 FQGNSA. The CDR3 is CASSLNPRGTDTQYF. The CDR3 bases are TGTGCCAGCAGCCTCAACCCAAGGGGGACAGATACGCAGTATTTT.

In this sample, this clonotype turned up many times. The chain employs TRBV7-2 and TRBJ1-2, with D hard to call. Germline CDR1 SGHTA, CDR2 FQGNSA. This CDR3 is built from 14 residues. V dropped 1 base and J dropped 4 bases, with 10 bases sitting between them. The CDR3 region is CASSLDQNPYGYTF. CDR3 sequence (DNA): TGTGCCAGCAGCTTAGACCAAAACCCCTATGGCTACACCTTC.

This clonotype was counted at least ten times. The chain links TRBV6-2 or TRBV6-3 to TRBJ1-1; D is unresolved. Trimming removed 4 bases from V and 11 bases from J, with 11 bases in between. Germline CDR1 and CDR2: MNHEY and SVGEGT. The CDR3 has 11 amino acids. The DNA for the CDR3 is TGTGCCAGCAGTTCATTGGTGTCCGCTTTCTTT. As protein: CASSSLVSAFF.

This clonotype was detected ten times or more. J is TRBJ2-1 and V is TRBV28; D is perhaps TRBD2 (6 bases). Trimming cost V 4 bases and J 6 bases, with 13 bases left between them. The CDR3 is 14 amino acids. In germline, CDR1 is MDHEN, CDR2 SYDVKM. The CDR3 loop reads CASSYPTSPNEQFF. The CDR3 nucleotides are TGTGCCAGCAGTTACCCGACTAGTCCCAATGAGCAGTTCTTC. Drawing the rest from reference TRBV28 and TRBJ2-1, the complete variable domain is DVKVTQSSRYLVKRTGEKVFLECVQDMDHENMFWYRQDPGLGLRLIYFSYDVKMKEKGDIPEGYSVSREKKERFSLILESASTNQTSMYLCASSYPTSPNEQFFGPGTRLTVL.

In this sample, this clonotype turned up a few times. The V gene is TRBV5-5, the J gene TRBJ2-1; 10 nucleotides match TRBD2. V shed 5 bases, J shed 7 bases, and the junction held 15 bases outside the gene matches. The CDR3 covers 17 residues. Germline CDR1 reads SGHKS; CDR2 reads YYEKEE (reference sequence). CDR3: CASSFLPTSGEPNEQFF. As DNA, the CDR3 is TGTGCCAGCAGTTTCCTCCCAACTAGCGGGGAGCCTAATGAGCAGTTCTTC.

As concerns this clonotype: This may arise from a read error, as a much more abundant clone is one base away. J is TRBJ2-1 and V is TRBV7-9; weak D call: TRBD1 (6 bases). This CDR3 contains 14 residues. Germline CDR1 and CDR2: SEHNR and FQNEAQ (reference sequence). V was cut by 1 base and J by 8 bases, with 12 bases left in between. Here the CDR3 reads CASSLVDSRDEQFF. CDR3 in DNA: TGTGCCAGCAGCTTAGTGGACAGTCGCGATGAGCAGTTCTTC.

The rearrangement uses TRBV29-1 and TRBJ2-4; either TRBD1 or TRBD2 may fit D (5 bases each). Germline CDR1 SQVTM, CDR2 ANQGSEA. Trimming took off 3 bases at V and 0 bases at J, with 6 bases between the two ends. The CDR3 contains 13 residues. Written as DNA, the CDR3 is TGCAGCGTTGAGGGGACAGCCAAAAACATTCAGTACTTC. It is translated as CSVEGTAKNIQYF.

This clonotype was recorded at least ten times. This chain links TRBV18 with TRBJ2-7, with D perhaps TRBD1 (5 bases). CDR1 and CDR2 (germline): KGHSH, LQKENI. The CDR3 spans 16 residues. V lost 2 bases to trimming and J lost 2 bases, with 16 bases between them. CDR3 loop: CASSPRTGQGTYEQYF. Here the CDR3 DNA reads TGTGCCAGCTCACCAAGAACAGGCCAGGGAACCTACGAGCAGTACTTC.

In this sample, this clonotype turned up many times. The V and J genes are TRBV7-8 and TRBJ2-7, with 10 nucleotides matching TRBD2. CDR3 size: 16 residues. The trim removed 0 bases at V and 3 bases at J, leaving 5 bases unmatched. The germline CDR1 and CDR2 sequences are SGHVS and FQNEAQ. CDR3 protein: CASSLALAGVNYEQYF. The CDR3 DNA reads as TGTGCCAGCAGCTTAGCGCTAGCGGGGGTCAACTACGAGCAGTACTTC.

This clonotype was recorded many times. CDR3 sequence (DNA): TGTGCCAGCAGTCCCGACCGGGCGGCGGGCAATCAGCCCCAGCATTTT. It codes for CASSPDRAAGNQPQHF. The chain recombines TRBV27 with TRBJ1-5; no reliable D call. The V end was cut by 5 bases, the J end by 2 bases, with 16 bases between. Germline CDR1 reads MNHEY; CDR2 reads SMNVEV (reference sequence). This CDR3 contains 16 residues.